This TCR beta chain comes out of a study of identical twins. Through template switching, a universal primer site was introduced, and the cDNA contained unique molecular identifiers. TCRdb processed the 5' RACE reads anew with MiXCR; each CDR3 protein has one entry. The sample shows about 530,000 distinct CDR3 sequences, 13% to 15% of them seen only once. Whole-study findings and limits: Weaker excess twin sharing was seen among beta out-of-frame sequences. The models systematically underestimated how much out-of-frame TCR alpha was shared in monozygotic twins. Abundant beta clonotypes from cord blood had fewer insertions, unlike memory repertoires, which showed none.

The V gene end was trimmed by 5 bases and the J gene end by 7 bases; junction bases not matched to a gene: 15. Germline values: CDR1 DFQATT, CDR2 SNEGSKA (reference sequence). The CDR3 length is 16 residues. Concerning this clonotype itself: No antigen is known for it.

These data also featured in a second study, about yellow fever vaccine responses in identical twins.

The origin of this receptor is a woman aged 18-35 years in good health. The V gene is TRBV20-1, the J gene TRBJ2-1, with TRBD2 identical over 9 bases. Sequencing was done on a sample of CD4+ T cells sorted from blood. CDR3 amino acids: CSALSGRGGRMNEQFF. As DNA, the CDR3 is TGCAGTGCTCTTAGCGGGAGAGGGGGTAGGATGAATGAGCAGTTCTTC.